This T cell receptor beta chain was sequenced during a study of CD8 T cells in Susac syndrome. TEMRA cells were FACS-enriched, and CD8+ and CD4+ T cells were isolated negatively. After extraction with the RNeasy kit, roughly 0.45 to 1 ug of the RNA was reverse transcribed using random hexamers. MiXCR, applied by TCRdb to the immunoSEQ multiplex PCR reads, yields one record per CDR3 protein. The table includes about 250,000 distinct CDR3 sequences, 93% detected once. This CDR3 spans 16 amino acids. The germline CDR1 and CDR2 sequences are KGHSH and LQKENI. V lost 3 bases, J lost 0 bases, and 7 bases stayed unmatched.

The receptor comes from a human donor with multiple sclerosis. The chain joins TRBV18 to TRBJ1-1; TRBD1 agrees at 7 bases. Material: CD4+ T cells from PBMCs. CDR3 sequence: CASSPLTGRVNTEAFF. In DNA, the CDR3 is TGTGCCAGCTCACCCCTGACAGGGAGGGTGAACACTGAAGCTTTCTTT. The complete variable domain, with remaining parts taken from reference TRBV18 and TRBJ1-1, reads NAGVMQNPRHLVRRRGQEARLRCSPMKGHSHVYWYRQLPEEGLKFMVYLQKENIIDESGMPKERFSAEFPKEGPSILRIQQVVRGDSAAYFCASSPLTGRVNTEAFFGQGTRLTVV.